The 17 T cell receptor beta chains below come from one sample, sequenced in a study of T-cell reconstitution after alpha-beta-depleted transplantation in children. TCRbeta library construction was performed incorporating unique molecular identifiers. One entry per CDR3 protein, called by TCRdb with MiXCR from the PCR reads. The table shows hundreds of thousands of distinct CDR3 sequences, with approximately 15% occurring only once. Material: PBMCs from the stem cell graft donor, obtained from the stem cell graft. The receptors come from a human donor who donated a stem cell graft to a child with acute myeloid leukemia.

The gene calls are TRBV18 and TRBJ2-1; 8 bases map to TRBD1. The germline gives CDR1 KGHSH, CDR2 LQKENI. Trimming took 5 bases from V and 0 from J; bases not matched to a gene: 9. This CDR3 is 17 amino acids long. Here the CDR3 reads CASSTKTGVPSYNEQFF. The CDR3 DNA reads as TGTGCCAGCTCAACCAAGACAGGGGTCCCCTCCTACAATGAGCAGTTCTTC.

The chain combines TRBV9 with TRBJ2-5; weak D call: TRBD2 (5 bases). V lost 2 bases and J lost 5, with 16 bases in between. Germline lookup yields CDR1 SGDLS and CDR2 YYNGEE. The CDR3 runs to 15 residues. CDR3 in DNA: TGTGCCAGCAGCGTCCTGGACGGGGTCCGGGAGACCCAGTACTTC. Encoded protein: CASSVLDGVRETQYF.

The chain couples TRBV25-1 to TRBJ2-5; D not resolved. Looked up from germline, CDR1 is MGHDK and CDR2 is SYGVNS. Between the trimmed V and J ends, which lost 6 bases and 5 bases, there was a span of 16 bases. This CDR3 has 14 residues. CDR3 amino acids: CASRPDWLGETQYF. The CDR3 nucleotides are TGTGCCAGCAGGCCAGACTGGCTCGGGGAGACCCAGTACTTC.

The gene calls are TRBV6-5 and TRBJ1-2, with a possible D match to TRBD1 (5 bases). Trimming stripped 0 bases from V and 4 bases from J, with 12 bases between. The CDR3 consists of 15 residues. Germline V gives CDR1 MNHEY, CDR2 SVGAGI. In DNA form, the CDR3 reads TGTGCCAGCAGTTACTCGATGGGACCGCCCTATGGCTACACCTTC. Translating gives CASSYSMGPPYGYTF.

This clonotype turned up a few times. This chain connects TRBV12-3 or TRBV12-4 to TRBJ2-1; D may be TRBD2 (7 bases). The CDR3 totals 16 residues. The V gene lost 1 base and the J gene lost 6 bases, with 16 bases spanning the gap. The CDR3 sequence: CASSLGDYKGGNEQFF. CDR3 DNA: TGTGCCAGCAGTTTAGGGGACTACAAAGGGGGCAATGAGCAGTTCTTC.

This clonotype appeared many times. The rearrangement joins TRBV7-2 to TRBJ2-3; D is perhaps TRBD1 (6 bases). Trimming left V 0 bases short and J 3 bases short, with 7 bases between. This CDR3 has 14 residues. Germline V CDR1 and CDR2: SGHTA, FQGNSA. The CDR3 spells CASSLARGTDTQYF. CDR3 coding DNA: TGTGCCAGCAGCTTAGCTAGGGGGACAGATACGCAGTATTTT. Using reference TRBV7-2 and TRBJ2-3 for the parts outside the CDR3, the full variable domain is GAGVSQSPSNKVTEKGKDVELRCDPISGHTALYWYRQSLGQGLEFLIYFQGNSAPDKSGLPSDRFSAERTGGSVSTLTIQRTQQEDSAVYLCASSLARGTDTQYFGPGTRLTVL.

The chain employs TRBV12-5 and TRBJ2-1; TRBD1 matches 7 bases. V dropped 0 bases and J dropped 5; count of bases not matched to a gene: 7. This CDR3 contains 16 residues. The germline V gene encodes CDR1 LGHNT and CDR2 FRNRAP. CDR3 coding DNA: TGTGCTAGTGGTTTGGTACCCGGGACAGAAGACAATGAGCAGTTCTTC. Translation gives CASGLVPGTEDNEQFF.

This clonotype has ten or more counts. The V gene is TRBV20-1, the J gene TRBJ1-3; D uncertain. Germline assignment: CDR1 DFQATT and CDR2 SNEGSKA (reference sequence). Deletions cut 7 bases from V and 4 bases from J, with 14 bases between. The CDR3 has 13 residues. The CDR3 loop is CSVNTLRGNTIYF. The CDR3 region has the DNA TGCAGTGTTAACACATTGCGGGGAAACACCATATATTTT.

This rearrangement joins TRBV5-1 to TRBJ1-2; D is undetermined. V was pared by 0 bases and J by 10 bases, with 13 bases between. The CDR3 covers 13 residues. Germline lookup yields CDR1 SGHRS and CDR2 YFSETQ. In DNA form, the CDR3 reads TGCGCCAGCAGCTTGGAAATCGGCATTCCCTACACCTTC. This translates into CASSLEIGIPYTF.

This clonotype showed up many times. This chain links TRBV24-1 with TRBJ1-1, with a tentative D call TRBD1 (5 bases). The V and J ends lost 8 bases and 3 bases respectively, with 9 bases between them. Germline CDR1 and CDR2: KGHDR and SFDVKD. The CDR3 loop spans 12 amino acids. The DNA for the CDR3 is TGTGCCACCATGGGGCGGTACACTGAAGCTTTCTTT. Its protein product is CATMGRYTEAFF.

The table lists this clonotype with many counts. This sequence joins TRBV20-1 and TRBJ2-2; tentatively, D is TRBD2 (6 bases). The CDR3 is 17 residues long. The V end was cut by 0 bases, the J end by 5 bases, with 19 bases between. Per germline, CDR1 DFQATT and CDR2 SNEGSKA (reference sequence). DNA for the CDR3: TGCAGTGCTAGAGATAGGGATAATCCGGGGAGGACCGGGGAGCTGTTTTTT. It translates to CSARDRDNPGRTGELFF.

This clonotype occurred many times. This sequence joins TRBV5-1 and TRBJ1-1, with D maybe TRBD1 (6 bases). Germline V CDR1 and CDR2: SGHRS, YFSETQ. The CDR3 loop spans 14 amino acids. Trimming stripped 6 bases from V and 4 bases from J, with 16 bases between. The CDR3 nucleotides read TGCGCCAGCACCCCGGGACAACGTGGCACTGAAGCTTTCTTT. As protein: CASTPGQRGTEAFF.

This clonotype was recorded many times. The chain carries TRBV20-1 and TRBJ2-1; no reliable D call. Per germline, CDR1 DFQATT and CDR2 SNEGSKA (reference sequence). This CDR3 spans 15 amino acids. V was trimmed by 2 bases and J by 3 bases, leaving 14 bases between them. CDR3 protein: CSARKAPVDYNEQFF. Here the CDR3 DNA reads TGCAGTGCTAGAAAAGCCCCAGTAGACTACAATGAGCAGTTCTTC.

This clonotype appeared many times. The V and J genes are TRBV29-1 and TRBJ1-2; 9 positions agree with TRBD1. The V gene's germline CDR1 is SQVTM and CDR2 ANQGSEA. V dropped 6 bases and J dropped 3; count of bases not matched to a gene: 5. The length of the CDR3 is 13 residues. CDR3 nucleotides: TGCAGCGTGGTCGGGACAGGGCACTATGGCTACACCTTC. Amino acid sequence: CSVVGTGHYGYTF.

This clonotype was counted a few times. The chain joins TRBV7-3 to TRBJ1-2; D gene ambiguous. V was shortened by 1 base and J by 0 bases, with 9 bases between the two germline ends. The CDR3 consists of 15 residues. CDR1 is SGHTA, CDR2 FQGTGA, per germline. CDR3 sequence reads: CASSLMPGPNYGYTF. As DNA, the CDR3 is TGTGCCAGCAGCTTAATGCCGGGCCCTAACTATGGCTACACCTTC.

Points on this clonotype: This sequence may be a read error, since a much larger clone differs from it by one base. The chain links TRBV20-1 to TRBJ1-5, with D maybe TRBD1 (5 bases). This CDR3 is built from 14 residues. CDR1 is DFQATT, CDR2 SNEGSKA, per germline (reference sequence). V lost 5 bases, J lost 5 bases, and 16 bases lay in between. The CDR3 is CSASSGTKDQPQHF. The CDR3 DNA reads TGCAGTGCTTCATCCGGGACGAAGGATCAGCCCCAGCATTTT.

The chain joins TRBV6-1 to TRBJ1-1; weak D call: TRBD1 (6 bases). The germline V gene encodes CDR1 MNHNS and CDR2 SASEGT. V was clipped by 6 bases and J by 3 bases, with 17 bases between them. This CDR3 comprises 15 residues. CDR3 DNA: TGTGCCAGCAGCTCACCGCCGGGACAACACACTGAAGCTTTCTTT. The encoded protein is CASSSPPGQHTEAFF.